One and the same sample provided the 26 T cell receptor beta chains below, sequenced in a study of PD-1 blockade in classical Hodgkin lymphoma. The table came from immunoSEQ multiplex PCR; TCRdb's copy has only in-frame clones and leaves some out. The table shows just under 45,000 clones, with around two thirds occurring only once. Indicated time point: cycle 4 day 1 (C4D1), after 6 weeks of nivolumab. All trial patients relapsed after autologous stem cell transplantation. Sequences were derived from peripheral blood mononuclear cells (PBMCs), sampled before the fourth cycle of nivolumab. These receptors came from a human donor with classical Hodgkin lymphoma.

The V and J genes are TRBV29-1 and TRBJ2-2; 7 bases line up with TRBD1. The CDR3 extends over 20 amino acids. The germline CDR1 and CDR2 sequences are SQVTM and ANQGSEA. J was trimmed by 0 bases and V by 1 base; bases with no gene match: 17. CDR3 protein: CSVEGDSSGPTSSNTGELFF. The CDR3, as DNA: TGCAGCGTTGAAGGGGACAGTTCAGGCCCCACGAGCTCGAACACCGGGGAGCTGTTTTTT.

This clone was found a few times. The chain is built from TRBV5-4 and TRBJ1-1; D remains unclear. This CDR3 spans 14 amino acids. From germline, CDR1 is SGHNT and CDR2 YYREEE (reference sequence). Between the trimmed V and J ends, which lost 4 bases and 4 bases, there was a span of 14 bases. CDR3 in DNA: TGTGCCAGCAGCCCGGTGCCAGCGAGCACTGAAGCTTTCTTT. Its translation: CASSPVPASTEAFF.

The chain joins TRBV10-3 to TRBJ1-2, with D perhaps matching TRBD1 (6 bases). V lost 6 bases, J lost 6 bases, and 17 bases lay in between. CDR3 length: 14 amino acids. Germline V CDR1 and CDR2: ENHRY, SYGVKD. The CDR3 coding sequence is TGTGCCATCAGCGACGGACAGTCCAGGGATGGCTACACCTTC. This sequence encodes CAISDGQSRDGYTF.

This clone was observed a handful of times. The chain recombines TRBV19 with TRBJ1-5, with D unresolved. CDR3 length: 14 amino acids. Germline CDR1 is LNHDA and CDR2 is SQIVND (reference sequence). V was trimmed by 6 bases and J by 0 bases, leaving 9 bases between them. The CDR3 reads CASSMEHSNQPQHF. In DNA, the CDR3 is TGTGCCAGTAGCATGGAACATAGCAATCAGCCCCAGCATTTT. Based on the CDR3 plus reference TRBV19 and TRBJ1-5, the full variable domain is DGGITQSPKYLFRKEGQNVTLSCEQNLNHDAMYWYRQDPGQGLRLIYYSQIVNDFQKGDIAEGYSVSREKKESFPLTVTSAQKNPTAFYLCASSMEHSNQPQHFGDGTRLSIL.

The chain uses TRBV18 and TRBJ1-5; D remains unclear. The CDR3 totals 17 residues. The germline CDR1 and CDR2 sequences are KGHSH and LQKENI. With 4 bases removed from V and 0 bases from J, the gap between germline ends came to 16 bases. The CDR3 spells CASSRERPSNSNQPQHF. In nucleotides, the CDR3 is TGTGCCAGCTCACGGGAGCGGCCCTCGAATAGCAATCAGCCCCAGCATTTT.

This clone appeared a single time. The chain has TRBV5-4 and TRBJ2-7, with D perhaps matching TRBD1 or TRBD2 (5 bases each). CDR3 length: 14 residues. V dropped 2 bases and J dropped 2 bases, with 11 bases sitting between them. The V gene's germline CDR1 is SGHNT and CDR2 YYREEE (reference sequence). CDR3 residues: CASSFGQGPYEQYF. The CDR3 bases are TGTGCCAGCAGCTTCGGGCAGGGACCCTACGAGCAGTACTTC.

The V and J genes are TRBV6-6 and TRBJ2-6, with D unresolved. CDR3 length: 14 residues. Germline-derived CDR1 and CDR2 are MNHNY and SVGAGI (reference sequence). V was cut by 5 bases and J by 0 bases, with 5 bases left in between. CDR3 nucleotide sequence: TGTGCCAGCAGTCTCGACTCTGGGGCCAACGTCCTGACTTTC. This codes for CASSLDSGANVLTF.

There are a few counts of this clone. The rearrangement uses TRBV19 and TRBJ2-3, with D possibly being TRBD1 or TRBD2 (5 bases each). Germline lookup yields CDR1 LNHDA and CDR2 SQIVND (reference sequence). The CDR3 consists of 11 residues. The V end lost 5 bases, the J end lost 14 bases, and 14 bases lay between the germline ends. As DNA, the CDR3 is TGTGCCAGTAGTGAGGCAGGGCTAGCGTATTTT. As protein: CASSEAGLAYF.

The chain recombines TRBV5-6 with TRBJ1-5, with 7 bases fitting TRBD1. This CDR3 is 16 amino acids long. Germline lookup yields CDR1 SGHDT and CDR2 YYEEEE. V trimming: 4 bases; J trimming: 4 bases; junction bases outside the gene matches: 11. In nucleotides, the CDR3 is TGTGCCAGCAGCCCTGGGGGGACAGTCCCAAATCAGCCCCAGCATTTT. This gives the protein CASSPGGTVPNQPQHF. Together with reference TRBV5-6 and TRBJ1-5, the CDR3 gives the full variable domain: DAGVTQSPTHLIKTRGQQVTLRCSPKSGHDTVSWYQQALGQGPQFIFQYYEEEERQRGNFPDRFSGHQFPNYSSELNVNALLLGDSALYLCASSPGGTVPNQPQHFGDGTRLSIL.

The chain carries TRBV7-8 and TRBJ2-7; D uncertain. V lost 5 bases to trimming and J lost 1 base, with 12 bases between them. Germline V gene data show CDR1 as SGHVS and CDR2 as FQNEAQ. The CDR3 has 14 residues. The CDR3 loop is CASSPEENSYEQYF. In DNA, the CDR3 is TGTGCCAGCAGCCCAGAGGAGAATTCCTACGAGCAGTACTTC. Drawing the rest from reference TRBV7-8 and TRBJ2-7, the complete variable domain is GAGVSQSPRYKVAKRGQDVALRCDPISGHVSLFWYQQALGQGPEFLTYFQNEAQLDKSGLPSDRFFAERPEGSVSTLKIQRTQQEDSAVYLCASSPEENSYEQYFGPGTRLTVT.

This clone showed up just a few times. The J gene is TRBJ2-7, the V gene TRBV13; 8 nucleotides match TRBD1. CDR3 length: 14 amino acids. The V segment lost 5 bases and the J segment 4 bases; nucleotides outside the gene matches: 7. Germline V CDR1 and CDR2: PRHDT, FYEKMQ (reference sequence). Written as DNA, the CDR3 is TGTGCCAGCAGCGAACAGGGGGAACCTTACGAGCAGTACTTC. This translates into CASSEQGEPYEQYF. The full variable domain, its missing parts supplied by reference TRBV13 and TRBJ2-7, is AAGVIQSPRHLIKEKRETATLKCYPIPRHDTVYWYQQGPGQDPQFLISFYEKMQSDKGSIPDRFSAQQFSDYHSELNMSSLELGDSALYFCASSEQGEPYEQYFGPGTRLTVT.

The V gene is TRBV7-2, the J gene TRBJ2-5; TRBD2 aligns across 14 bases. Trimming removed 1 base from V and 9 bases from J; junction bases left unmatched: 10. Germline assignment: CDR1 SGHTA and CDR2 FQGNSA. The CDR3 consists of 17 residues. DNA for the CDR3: TGTGCCAGCAGCTTAGGGACTAGCGGGGGGACTTTAGCAGCCCAGTACTTC. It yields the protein CASSLGTSGGTLAAQYF.

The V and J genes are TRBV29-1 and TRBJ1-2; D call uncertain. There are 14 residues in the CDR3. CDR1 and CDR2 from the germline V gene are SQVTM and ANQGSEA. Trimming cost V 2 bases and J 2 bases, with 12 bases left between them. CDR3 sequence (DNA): TGCAGCGTTGAACAACTAGGAGGGAACTATGGCTACACCTTC. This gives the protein CSVEQLGGNYGYTF.

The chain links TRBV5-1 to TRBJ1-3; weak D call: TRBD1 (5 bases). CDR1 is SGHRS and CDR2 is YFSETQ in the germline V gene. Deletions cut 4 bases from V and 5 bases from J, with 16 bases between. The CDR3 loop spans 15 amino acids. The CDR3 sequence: CASSPDTQPRNTIYF. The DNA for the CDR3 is TGCGCCAGCAGCCCGGACACACAGCCTCGAAACACCATATATTTT.

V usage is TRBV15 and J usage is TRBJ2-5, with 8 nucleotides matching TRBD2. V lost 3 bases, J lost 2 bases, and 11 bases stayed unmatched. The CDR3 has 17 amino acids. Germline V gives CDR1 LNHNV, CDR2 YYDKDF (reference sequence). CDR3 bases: TGTGCCACCAGCAGGGGCCTACCCGGGACTAGGCAAGAGACCCAGTACTTC. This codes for CATSRGLPGTRQETQYF.

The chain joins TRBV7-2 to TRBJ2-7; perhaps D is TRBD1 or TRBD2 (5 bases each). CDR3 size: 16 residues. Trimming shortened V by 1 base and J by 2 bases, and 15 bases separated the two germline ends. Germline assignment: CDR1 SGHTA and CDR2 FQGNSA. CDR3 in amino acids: CASSLGWGGSAYEQYF. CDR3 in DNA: TGTGCCAGCAGCTTAGGATGGGGCGGGTCGGCCTACGAGCAGTACTTC.

In DNA, the CDR3 is TGTGCCAGCAGTAAAACCGGGACAGCCTACGAGCAGTACTTC. This sequence encodes CASSKTGTAYEQYF. This sequence joins TRBV6-1 and TRBJ2-7; the match to TRBD1 covers 7 bases. Germline CDR1 and CDR2: MNHNS and SASEGT. V lost 5 bases to trimming and J lost 2 bases; unmatched junction nucleotides: 6. The CDR3 consists of 14 residues.

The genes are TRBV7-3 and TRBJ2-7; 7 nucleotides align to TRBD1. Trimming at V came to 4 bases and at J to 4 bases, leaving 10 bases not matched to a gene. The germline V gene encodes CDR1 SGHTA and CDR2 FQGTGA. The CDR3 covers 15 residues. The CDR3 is CASSSAGTVAYEQYF. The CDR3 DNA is TGTGCCAGCAGCTCCGCCGGGACAGTAGCATACGAGCAGTACTTC.

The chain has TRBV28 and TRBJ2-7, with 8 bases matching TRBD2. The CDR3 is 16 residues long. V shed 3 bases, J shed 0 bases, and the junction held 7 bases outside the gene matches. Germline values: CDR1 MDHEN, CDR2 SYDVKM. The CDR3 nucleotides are TGTGCCAGCAGTTTCGGGGGGGCCTCAAGCTCCTACGAGCAGTACTTC. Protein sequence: CASSFGGASSSYEQYF.

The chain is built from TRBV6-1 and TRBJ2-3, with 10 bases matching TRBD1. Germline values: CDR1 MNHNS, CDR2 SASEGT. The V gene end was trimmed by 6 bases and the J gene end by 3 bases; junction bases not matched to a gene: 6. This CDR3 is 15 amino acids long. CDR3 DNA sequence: TGTGCCAGCAGCATCGGACAGGGGGGGACAGATACGCAGTATTTT. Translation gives CASSIGQGGTDTQYF.

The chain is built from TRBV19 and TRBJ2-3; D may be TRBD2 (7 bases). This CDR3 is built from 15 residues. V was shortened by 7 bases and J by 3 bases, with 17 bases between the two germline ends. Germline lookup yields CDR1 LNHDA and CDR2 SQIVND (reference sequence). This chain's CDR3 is CASTLGGASTDTQYF. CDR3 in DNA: TGTGCCAGTACTCTAGGGGGGGCCTCGACAGATACGCAGTATTTT.

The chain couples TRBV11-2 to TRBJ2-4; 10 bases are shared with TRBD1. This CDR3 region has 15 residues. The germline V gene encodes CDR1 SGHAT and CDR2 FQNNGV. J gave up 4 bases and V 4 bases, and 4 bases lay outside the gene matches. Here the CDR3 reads CASSYGQGVKNIQYF. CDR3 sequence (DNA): TGTGCCAGCAGCTACGGACAGGGGGTTAAAAACATTCAGTACTTC. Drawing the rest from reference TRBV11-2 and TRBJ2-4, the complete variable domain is EAGVAQSPRYKIIEKRQSVAFWCNPISGHATLYWYQQILGQGPKLLIQFQNNGVVDDSQLPKDRFSAERLKGVDSTLKIQPAKLEDSAVYLCASSYGQGVKNIQYFGAGTRLSVL.

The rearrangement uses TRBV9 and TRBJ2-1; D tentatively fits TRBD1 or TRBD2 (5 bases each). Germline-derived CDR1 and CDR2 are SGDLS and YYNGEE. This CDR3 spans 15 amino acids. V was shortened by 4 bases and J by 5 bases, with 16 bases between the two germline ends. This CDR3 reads CASSRAGTLNNEQFF. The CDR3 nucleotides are TGTGCCAGCAGCAGGGCCGGGACCTTGAACAATGAGCAGTTCTTC.

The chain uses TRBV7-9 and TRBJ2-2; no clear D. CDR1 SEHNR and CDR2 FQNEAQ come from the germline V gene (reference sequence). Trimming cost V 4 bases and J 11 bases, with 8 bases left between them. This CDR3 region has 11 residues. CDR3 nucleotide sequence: TGTGCCAGCAGCTCCTTTGTAGAGCTGTTTTTT. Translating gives CASSSFVELFF.

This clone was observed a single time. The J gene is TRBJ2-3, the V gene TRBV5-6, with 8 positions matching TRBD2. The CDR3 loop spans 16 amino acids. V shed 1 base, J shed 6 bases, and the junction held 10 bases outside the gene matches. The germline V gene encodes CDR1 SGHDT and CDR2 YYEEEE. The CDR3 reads CASSLYGGDYSDTQYF. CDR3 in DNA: TGTGCCAGCAGCTTGTACGGGGGGGACTACTCCGATACGCAGTATTTT.

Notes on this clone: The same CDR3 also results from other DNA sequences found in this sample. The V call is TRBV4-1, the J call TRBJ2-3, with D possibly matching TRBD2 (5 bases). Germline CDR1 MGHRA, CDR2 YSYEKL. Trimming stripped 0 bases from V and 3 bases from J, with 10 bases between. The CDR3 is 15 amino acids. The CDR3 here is CASSQDGVGTDTQYF. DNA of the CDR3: TGCGCCAGCAGCCAAGACGGGGTTGGTACAGATACGCAGTATTTT.